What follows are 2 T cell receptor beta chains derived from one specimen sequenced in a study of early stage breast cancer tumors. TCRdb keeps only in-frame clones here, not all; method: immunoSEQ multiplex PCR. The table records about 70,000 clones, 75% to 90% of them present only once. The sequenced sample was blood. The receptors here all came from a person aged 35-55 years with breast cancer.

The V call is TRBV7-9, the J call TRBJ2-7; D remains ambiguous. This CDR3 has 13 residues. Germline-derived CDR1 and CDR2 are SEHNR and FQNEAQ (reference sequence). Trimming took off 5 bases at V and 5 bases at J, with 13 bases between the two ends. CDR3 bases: TGTGCCAGCAGCGCGCGCCTTGGGGACGAGCAGTACTTC. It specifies CASSARLGDEQYF.

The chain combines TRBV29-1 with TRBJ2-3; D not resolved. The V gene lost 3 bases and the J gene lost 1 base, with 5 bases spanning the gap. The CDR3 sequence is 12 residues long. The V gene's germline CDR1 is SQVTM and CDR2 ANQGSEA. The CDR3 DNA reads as TGCAGCGTTGACGAAGGCACAGATACGCAGTATTTT. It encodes CSVDEGTDTQYF.